This passage covers 32 T cell receptor beta chains from one sample sequenced in a study of CD8 T cells in Susac syndrome. cDNA came from about 0.5 to 1 ug RNA primed by random hexamers. TCRdb itself ran the immunoSEQ multiplex PCR reads through MiXCR, one entry per CDR3 protein. The sample has about 290,000 distinct CDR3 sequences, approximately 91% seen once. Sequencing input: CD8+ T cells from PBMCs. The source is a human donor with multiple sclerosis.

The rearrangement links TRBV18 to TRBJ2-5; tentatively, D is TRBD1 (6 bases). The germline V gene has CDR1 KGHSH and CDR2 LQKENI. The CDR3 extends over 14 amino acids. Trimming left V 3 bases short and J 5 bases short, with 13 bases between. The CDR3 DNA reads TGTGCCAGCTCACCCATCAGGGGTACCGAGACCCAGTACTTC. This encodes CASSPIRGTETQYF.

The rearrangement uses TRBV5-1 and TRBJ1-1; no clear D gene. Trimming stripped 4 bases from V and 3 bases from J, with 16 bases between. There are 15 residues in the CDR3. Germline-derived CDR1 and CDR2 are SGHRS and YFSETQ. CDR3 sequence (DNA): TGCGCCAGCAGCCCCAGCGCGGGAGGGTACACTGAAGCTTTCTTT. Its translation is CASSPSAGGYTEAFF.

V gene TRBV27 combines with J gene TRBJ1-1; D perhaps matches TRBD1 (5 bases). This CDR3 contains 15 residues. V lost 5 bases and J 5 bases, leaving 18 bases between the germline ends. CDR1 MNHEY and CDR2 SMNVEV come from the germline V gene (reference sequence). The CDR3 is CASSLISRVGTEAFF. The CDR3 DNA sequence: TGTGCCAGCAGTCTGATTTCCAGGGTCGGAACTGAAGCTTTCTTT.

The chain links TRBV20-1 to TRBJ2-3; 9 bases are shared with TRBD1. Trimming took 1 base from V and 0 from J; bases not matched to a gene: 5. This CDR3 has 16 residues. Per the germline V gene, CDR1 is DFQATT and CDR2 is SNEGSKA (reference sequence). The CDR3 loop is CSARGGQGQSTDTQYF. The CDR3 DNA sequence: TGCAGTGCTAGAGGGGGACAGGGCCAAAGCACAGATACGCAGTATTTT.

The V and J genes are TRBV6-2 or TRBV6-3 and TRBJ2-7; D might be TRBD1 or TRBD2, each matching 5 bases. Germline V gene sequence: CDR1 MNHEY, CDR2 SVGEGT. CDR3 length: 15 residues. V gave up 8 bases and J gave up 4 bases, with 21 bases separating them. For the CDR3, the DNA is TGTGCCAGCTGGGAAGGGACCTCCGATCTTTACGAGCAGTACTTC. Its translation is CASWEGTSDLYEQYF.

The chain employs TRBV7-9 and TRBJ2-7; D not resolved. The ends were cut back, 4 bases at V and 0 bases at J, with 10 bases in the middle. This CDR3 region has 14 residues. In germline, CDR1 is SEHNR, CDR2 FQNEAQ (reference sequence). CDR3 DNA: TGTGCCAGCAGCTCGGTCCTTGCCTCCTACGAGCAGTACTTC. As protein: CASSSVLASYEQYF.

V gene TRBV10-3 combines with J gene TRBJ1-1; D remains ambiguous. There are 14 residues in the CDR3. With 6 bases removed from V and 1 base from J, the gap between germline ends came to 12 bases. Germline CDR1 is ENHRY and CDR2 is SYGVKD. CDR3 DNA sequence: TGTGCCATCAGCGAGGATGGAGGGAACACTGAAGCTTTCTTT. Its translation is CAISEDGGNTEAFF.

Comments on this clonotype: At one end, the junction sequence differs from germline, possibly due to a read error. The chain uses TRBV9 and TRBJ2-2; D might be TRBD2 (7 bases). Germline values: CDR1 SGDLS, CDR2 YYNGEE. This CDR3 spans 15 amino acids. In DNA, the CDR3 is TGTGCCAGCAGCGTAGGGGGAGGGGACACCAGGGAGCTGTTTTTT. Encoded protein: CASSVGGGDTRELFF.

The J gene is TRBJ2-3, the V gene TRBV7-2, with 7 bases identical to TRBD2. The CDR3 length is 14 residues. The V segment lost 1 base and the J segment 5 bases; nucleotides outside the gene matches: 3. CDR1 and CDR2 from the germline V gene are SGHTA and FQGNSA. The CDR3 nucleotides are TGTGCCAGCAGCTTAGGGGCTAGCGGAGATACGCAGTATTTT. It translates to CASSLGASGDTQYF.

The chain employs TRBV7-2 and TRBJ1-2; 7 nucleotides align to TRBD1. V was clipped by 1 base and J by 3 bases; unmatched bases: 14. Germline CDR1 reads SGHTA; CDR2 reads FQGNSA. The CDR3 runs to 18 residues. The CDR3 is CASSLVTRQGVFDYGYTF. For the CDR3, the DNA is TGTGCCAGCAGCTTAGTAACAAGGCAGGGGGTATTTGACTATGGCTACACCTTC. Complete variable domain (other parts from reference TRBV7-2 and TRBJ1-2): GAGVSQSPSNKVTEKGKDVELRCDPISGHTALYWYRQSLGQGLEFLIYFQGNSAPDKSGLPSDRFSAERTGGSVSTLTIQRTQQEDSAVYLCASSLVTRQGVFDYGYTFGSGTRLTVV.

V and J are TRBV27 and TRBJ1-5, with 9 bases identical to TRBD1. Losses at the gene ends were 5 bases for V and 3 bases for J; bases not matched to a gene: 5. Germline V gene lookup returns CDR1 MNHEY and CDR2 SMNVEV (reference sequence). The CDR3 loop spans 15 amino acids. Written as DNA, the CDR3 is TGTGCCAGCAGTGGGACAGGGTTTCTCAATCAGCCCCAGCATTTT. This encodes CASSGTGFLNQPQHF.

The chain couples TRBV12-3 or TRBV12-4 to TRBJ2-1, with 11 bases matching TRBD1. J gave up 12 bases and V 4 bases, and 11 bases lay outside the gene matches. The CDR3 spans 15 residues. This chain's CDR3 is CASSYGTGGLARQFF. CDR3 DNA sequence: TGTGCCAGCAGTTACGGGACAGGGGGGTTAGCTCGGCAGTTCTTC.

V gene TRBV29-1 combines with J gene TRBJ2-7, with D hard to call. V shed 3 bases and J shed 0 bases, with 18 bases lying between them. CDR3 length: 16 residues. Germline lookup yields CDR1 SQVTM and CDR2 ANQGSEA. Here the CDR3 reads CSVEGGVGSSSYEQYF. The CDR3, as DNA: TGCAGCGTTGAGGGTGGTGTGGGTTCGAGCTCCTACGAGCAGTACTTC.

This chain joins TRBV20-1 and TRBJ2-7, with TRBD2 matching over 7 bases. CDR1 is DFQATT, CDR2 SNEGSKA, per germline (reference sequence). V shed 2 bases and J 2 bases; nucleotides not matched to a gene: 3. This CDR3 comprises 13 residues. The CDR3 is CSARSGEPYEQYF. The CDR3 region has the DNA TGCAGTGCTAGAAGCGGGGAGCCCTACGAGCAGTACTTC.

The CDR3 DNA is TGTGCCAGCGGGGTAGGGGGGACATACTCCTACGAGCAGTACTTC. Translating it yields CASGVGGTYSYEQYF. The J gene is TRBJ2-7, the V gene TRBV5-6, with D possibly being TRBD1 or TRBD2 (6 bases each). CDR3 length: 15 amino acids. In germline, CDR1 is SGHDT, CDR2 YYEEEE. V was cut by 7 bases and J by 0 bases, with 17 bases left in between.

The V gene is TRBV4-3, the J gene TRBJ1-5; tentatively, D is TRBD1 (6 bases). The CDR3 length is 17 residues. Per germline, CDR1 LGHNA and CDR2 YSLEER. V was cut by 0 bases and J by 7 bases, with 19 bases left in between. CDR3 sequence: CASSQDYGRGLMQPQHF. The CDR3, as DNA: TGCGCCAGCAGCCAAGATTATGGCAGGGGTTTGATGCAGCCCCAGCATTTT.

This clonotype was seen once. J is TRBJ2-7 and V is TRBV29-1; weak D call: TRBD1 (8 bases). Trimming removed 4 bases at V and 4 bases at J, with 17 bases between. CDR3 length: 14 residues. Germline CDR1 is SQVTM and CDR2 is ANQGSEA. This chain's CDR3 is CSVVLQQGGYEQYF. The CDR3 DNA follows: TGCAGCGTTGTTCTCCAACAGGGGGGGTACGAGCAGTACTTC.

The V gene is TRBV25-1, the J gene TRBJ1-4; 7 nucleotides align to TRBD1. CDR1 is MGHDK, CDR2 SYGVNS, per germline. The CDR3 length is 15 residues. The V gene end was trimmed by 3 bases and the J gene end by 8 bases; junction bases not matched to a gene: 9. The CDR3 sequence is CASSDWDRPGEKLFF. The CDR3 nucleotides are TGTGCCAGCAGTGATTGGGACAGACCAGGAGAAAAACTGTTTTTT. The full variable domain, completed using reference TRBV25-1 and TRBJ1-4, is EADIYQTPRYLVIGTGKKITLECSQTMGHDKMYWYQQDPGMELHLIHYSYGVNSTEKGDLSSESTVSRIRTEHFPLTLESARPSHTSQYLCASSDWDRPGEKLFFGSGTQLSVL.

The chain carries TRBV9 and TRBJ2-1; 12 bases are a match to TRBD1. The V gene end was trimmed by 5 bases and the J gene end by 8 bases; junction bases not matched to a gene: 8. The CDR3 has 15 amino acids. CDR1 and CDR2 (germline): SGDLS, YYNGEE. The CDR3 region has the DNA TGTGCCAGCAGTTGGGGACAGGGGGCGCCCGATGAGCAGTTCTTC. This sequence encodes CASSWGQGAPDEQFF.

This clonotype was picked up one time. The rearrangement joins TRBV5-1 to TRBJ2-2; D not resolved. Germline loops: CDR1 SGHRS, CDR2 YFSETQ. Trimming left V 1 base short and J 0 bases short, with 10 bases between. CDR3 length: 16 residues. The CDR3 bases are TGCGCCAGCAGCTTGTTAGACTCGCCGAACACCGGGGAGCTGTTTTTT. It codes for CASSLLDSPNTGELFF.

This rearrangement joins TRBV7-9 to TRBJ2-3; D assignment may be TRBD1 or TRBD2 (5 bases each). V was pared by 6 bases and J by 6 bases, with 7 bases between. The CDR3 sequence is 11 residues long. CDR1 is SEHNR and CDR2 is FQNEAQ in the germline V gene (reference sequence). In nucleotides, the CDR3 is TGTGCCAGCAGAGGGGACGATACGCAGTATTTT. This encodes CASRGDDTQYF.

The V and J genes are TRBV28 and TRBJ1-1, with 8 bases that match TRBD1. CDR1 and CDR2 (germline): MDHEN, SYDVKM. J lost 2 bases, V lost 8 bases, and 4 bases had no gene match. CDR3 size: 13 residues. The DNA for the CDR3 is TGTGCCAGCGGGGGGACAGGAAACACTGAAGCTTTCTTT. The encoded protein is CASGGTGNTEAFF.

The chain recombines TRBV9 with TRBJ2-1; D call uncertain. Germline CDR1 is SGDLS and CDR2 is YYNGEE. The V end was cut by 0 bases, the J end by 8 bases, with 6 bases between. The CDR3 sequence is 12 residues long. Here the CDR3 reads CASSVGSYEQFF. CDR3 coding DNA: TGTGCCAGCAGCGTAGGGAGCTATGAGCAGTTCTTC.

This clonotype was recorded only once. V usage is TRBV5-1 and J usage is TRBJ2-1; D is unresolved. Germline V gene sequence: CDR1 SGHRS, CDR2 YFSETQ. The V end was cut by 0 bases, the J end by 8 bases, with 6 bases between. CDR3 size: 12 residues. Here the CDR3 reads CASSLEVDEQFF. CDR3 sequence (DNA): TGCGCCAGCAGCTTGGAGGTCGATGAGCAGTTCTTC. The entire variable domain, with the rest obtained from reference TRBV5-1 and TRBJ2-1, is as follows: KAGVTQTPRYLIKTRGQQVTLSCSPISGHRSVSWYQQTPGQGLQFLFEYFSETQRNKGNFPGRFSGRQFSNSRSEMNVSTLELGDSALYLCASSLEVDEQFFGPGTRLTVL.

This chain's CDR3 is CASSLFSAGSYNEQFF. The CDR3 nucleotides are TGTGCCAGCAGCTTATTTTCGGCGGGCTCCTACAATGAGCAGTTCTTC. The rearrangement uses TRBV7-8 and TRBJ2-1; D perhaps matches TRBD2 (5 bases). This CDR3 is built from 16 residues. Germline V gene lookup returns CDR1 SGHVS and CDR2 FQNEAQ. The V gene lost 2 bases and the J gene lost 0 bases, with 11 bases spanning the gap. Looking up the rest from reference TRBV7-8 and TRBJ2-1 gives the full variable domain: GAGVSQSPRYKVAKRGQDVALRCDPISGHVSLFWYQQALGQGPEFLTYFQNEAQLDKSGLPSDRFFAERPEGSVSTLKIQRTQQEDSAVYLCASSLFSAGSYNEQFFGPGTRLTVL.

The sample holds a few counts of this clonotype. The rearrangement joins TRBV4-1 to TRBJ1-5; D not resolved. Per the germline V gene, CDR1 is MGHRA and CDR2 is YSYEKL. V was shortened by 0 bases and J by 5 bases, with 5 bases between the two germline ends. CDR3 length: 13 residues. This chain's CDR3 is CASSQDLDQPQHF. The CDR3 bases are TGCGCCAGCAGCCAAGATTTGGATCAGCCCCAGCATTTT.

This clonotype was counted between two and nine times. The chain has TRBV30 and TRBJ2-1; maybe TRBD1 (5 bases). The CDR3 covers 13 residues. Per germline, CDR1 GTSNPN and CDR2 SVGIG (reference sequence). V was pared by 0 bases and J by 8 bases, with 11 bases between. CDR3 DNA: TGTGCCTGGAGTGTAGGGGTTGGGGATGAGCAGTTCTTC. Translated: CAWSVGVGDEQFF. Filled out from reference TRBV30 and TRBJ2-1, the complete variable domain reads SQTIHQWPATLVQPVGSPLSLECTVEGTSNPNLYWYRQAAGRGLQLLFYSVGIGQISSEVPQNLSASRPQDRQFILSSKKLLLSDSGFYLCAWSVGVGDEQFFGPGTRLTVL.

The rearrangement uses TRBV7-8 and TRBJ2-3; 7 bases align to TRBD1. V shed 1 base and J 2 bases; nucleotides not matched to a gene: 3. The CDR3 sequence is 15 residues long. From germline, CDR1 is SGHVS and CDR2 FQNEAQ. CDR3 sequence: CASSLERGPTDTQYF. The CDR3 DNA reads as TGTGCCAGCAGCTTAGAGAGGGGGCCCACAGATACGCAGTATTTT.

The V gene is TRBV7-9, the J gene TRBJ2-7, with 8 bases fitting TRBD2. CDR1 SEHNR and CDR2 FQNEAQ come from the germline V gene (reference sequence). The CDR3 runs to 15 residues. V lost 1 base to trimming and J lost 4 bases; unmatched junction nucleotides: 6. CDR3 DNA sequence: TGTGCCAGCAGCTTAGGGGGACTAGATCCTTACGAGCAGTACTTC. Residues: CASSLGGLDPYEQYF.

J is TRBJ2-2 and V is TRBV3-1; possible D gene TRBD2, 6 bases. The V end lost 4 bases, the J end lost 0 bases, and 12 bases lay between the germline ends. The CDR3 length is 16 residues. Germline CDR1 reads LGHDT; CDR2 reads YNNKEL (reference sequence). The CDR3 spells CASSPIAETNTGELFF. The CDR3 DNA follows: TGTGCCAGCAGCCCCATAGCGGAAACGAACACCGGGGAGCTGTTTTTT.

This rearrangement joins TRBV20-1 to TRBJ2-3; 8 nucleotides match TRBD2. The CDR3 runs to 16 residues. CDR1 is DFQATT, CDR2 SNEGSKA, per germline (reference sequence). Trimming removed 5 bases from V and 0 bases from J; junction bases left unmatched: 10. The CDR3 spells CSARGGGGMSTDTQYF. CDR3 bases: TGCAGTGCTCGGGGTGGCGGGGGGATGAGCACAGATACGCAGTATTTT.

The rearrangement uses TRBV28 and TRBJ2-5; 9 positions match TRBD1. The CDR3 covers 14 residues. After removal of 5 bases from V and 5 bases from J, the junction contained 6 bases not matched to a gene. CDR1 and CDR2 (germline): MDHEN, SYDVKM. The CDR3 nucleotides read TGTGCCAGCAGTCGACAGGGGGTGTGGGAGACCCAGTACTTC. This encodes CASSRQGVWETQYF.